Each of the 10 T cell receptor beta chains below was sequenced from the same sample in a study of spatial heterogeneity in lung cancer. Time point in this sample: sample taken at primary tumor resection. MiXCR, applied by TCRdb to the 5' RACE reads, yields one record per CDR3 protein. Here the sample spans tens of thousands of distinct CDR3 sequences, roughly 5% being singletons. The sample was PBMCs, taken at surgery. The receptors stem from a male donor with early-stage non-small cell lung cancer.

This clonotype showed up many times. The chain employs TRBV7-2 and TRBJ2-2; 7 bases align to TRBD1. This CDR3 has 16 residues. Germline CDR1 reads SGHTA; CDR2 reads FQGNSA. Trimming took 5 bases from V and 6 from J; bases not matched to a gene: 12. The CDR3 region is CASSPRLDRSPGELFF. CDR3 DNA sequence: TGTGCCAGCAGCCCTCGTTTGGACAGGAGCCCCGGGGAGCTGTTTTTT.

At least ten counts were recorded for this clonotype. The chain carries TRBV29-1 and TRBJ2-3, with 10 positions matching TRBD1. CDR1 and CDR2 (germline): SQVTM, ANQGSEA. The J segment lost 6 bases and the V segment lost 7 bases, leaving 10 bases of the junction unmatched. This CDR3 is 14 amino acids long. The CDR3 coding sequence is TGCAGCGCATGGGACAGGGGCCTTATGGATACGCAGTATTTT. This codes for CSAWDRGLMDTQYF.

The chain employs TRBV7-3 and TRBJ2-1; perhaps TRBD2 as D (5 bases). The CDR3 loop spans 13 amino acids. Germline assignment: CDR1 SGHTA and CDR2 FQGTGA. The V end was cut by 4 bases, the J end by 9 bases, with 13 bases between. CDR3 sequence (DNA): TGTGCCAGCAGCTCAGATTTAGCGACTGAGCAGTTCTTC. It yields the protein CASSSDLATEQFF.

This clonotype has a count of ten or more. This chain joins TRBV4-3 and TRBJ2-7; the match to TRBD2 covers 12 bases. J lost 4 bases, V lost 4 bases, and 5 bases had no gene match. CDR1 is LGHNA, CDR2 YSLEER, per germline. The CDR3 runs to 15 residues. Here the CDR3 reads CASSLRLAGDYEQYF. DNA of the CDR3: TGCGCCAGCAGCCTAAGACTAGCGGGAGATTACGAGCAGTACTTC.

Ten or more counts support this clonotype. The chain combines TRBV20-1 with TRBJ1-2; D uncertain. V lost 6 bases to trimming and J lost 4 bases, with 12 bases between them. Germline V gives CDR1 DFQATT, CDR2 SNEGSKA (reference sequence). The CDR3 extends over 12 amino acids. CDR3 protein: CSAPTNSYGYTF. CDR3 sequence (DNA): TGCAGTGCCCCAACCAACAGCTATGGCTACACCTTC.

This clonotype was seen at least ten times. This chain joins TRBV19 and TRBJ2-4, with a tentative D call TRBD2 (5 bases). This CDR3 comprises 13 residues. CDR1 and CDR2 from the germline V gene are LNHDA and SQIVND (reference sequence). V lost 9 bases, J lost 7 bases, and 16 bases lay in between. CDR3 protein: CASEGLAYNIQYF. Here the CDR3 DNA reads TGTGCCAGCGAGGGCCTAGCCTATAACATTCAGTACTTC.

Ten or more counts support this clonotype. This sequence joins TRBV20-1 and TRBJ2-1; D may match TRBD1 or TRBD2 (5 bases each). The length of the CDR3 is 13 residues. The V gene lost 3 bases and the J gene lost 7 bases, with 13 bases spanning the gap. In germline, CDR1 is DFQATT, CDR2 SNEGSKA (reference sequence). The CDR3 DNA is TGCAGTGCTAGCGGGACCCGCGATAATGAGCAGTTCTTC. Protein sequence: CSASGTRDNEQFF.

This clonotype was picked up many times. CDR3 coding DNA: TGTGCCAGCTGGGGAAGGGGTACGACCACAGATACGCAGTATTTT. Its protein product is CASWGRGTTTDTQYF. The chain couples TRBV28 to TRBJ2-3, with a tentative D call TRBD1 (5 bases). Trimming stripped 8 bases from V and 2 bases from J, with 17 bases between. The CDR3 sequence is 15 residues long. Germline-derived CDR1 and CDR2 are MDHEN and SYDVKM.

The rearrangement uses TRBV5-1 and TRBJ2-5; tentatively, D is TRBD2 (5 bases). Germline V gene data show CDR1 as SGHRS and CDR2 as YFSETQ. Trimming shortened V by 1 base and J by 1 base, and 8 bases separated the two germline ends. CDR3 length: 14 residues. CDR3 loop: CASSLSSVQETQYF. The DNA of the CDR3 is TGCGCCAGCAGCTTGAGTAGCGTCCAAGAGACCCAGTACTTC.

The chain joins TRBV5-5 to TRBJ1-1; D remains ambiguous. The CDR3 is made up of 13 amino acids. V gave up 2 bases and J gave up 1 base, with 6 bases separating them. CDR1 SGHKS and CDR2 YYEKEE come from the germline V gene (reference sequence). The CDR3 is CASSFGANTEAFF. In DNA form, the CDR3 reads TGTGCCAGCAGCTTCGGAGCGAACACTGAAGCTTTCTTT.